Following are 10 T cell receptor beta chains from one sample sequenced in a study of T cell changes during pregnancy in multiple sclerosis. Clones were read by immunoSEQ multiplex PCR, and TCRdb kept only the in-frame ones, dropping some. This sample has around 73,000 clones, with 85% to 95% found just once. Sequenced material: peripheral blood, taken in the third trimester of pregnancy. The receptors stem from a female donor in good health, enrolled as a control in a pregnancy study.

The chain uses TRBV11-2 and TRBJ2-5, with 7 bases that match TRBD2. CDR3 size: 15 residues. Germline CDR1 SGHAT, CDR2 FQNNGV. V trimming: 5 bases; J trimming: 1 base; junction bases outside the gene matches: 7. The CDR3 nucleotides are TGTGCCAGCAGCCCAATGGGGACTATCCAAGAGACCCAGTACTTC. Its translation is CASSPMGTIQETQYF.

The V gene is TRBV7-9, the J gene TRBJ1-5; a weak D match, TRBD1 (5 bases). Trimming stripped 1 base from V and 7 bases from J, with 17 bases between. CDR1 is SEHNR and CDR2 is FQNEAQ in the germline V gene (reference sequence). This CDR3 is 16 amino acids long. The CDR3 DNA sequence: TGTGCCAGCAGCTTAGTGGGGGGTCGAGGACCCCAGCCCCAGCATTTT. Amino acid sequence: CASSLVGGRGPQPQHF.

The gene calls are TRBV2 and TRBJ2-5; 14 nucleotides match TRBD2. The trim removed 6 bases at V and 3 bases at J, leaving 3 bases unmatched. The V gene's germline CDR1 is SNHLY and CDR2 FYNNEI. The CDR3 is 15 residues long. The CDR3: CASSEGLAGEETQYF. For the CDR3, the DNA is TGTGCCAGCAGCGAGGGACTAGCGGGGGAAGAGACCCAGTACTTC.

This chain uses TRBV12-5 with TRBJ2-6, with a tentative D call TRBD2 (6 bases). The V end was cut by 1 base, the J end by 1 base, with 11 bases between. This CDR3 comprises 17 residues. Looked up from germline, CDR1 is LGHNT and CDR2 is FRNRAP. The CDR3 here is CASGLASGGSGANVLTF. The CDR3 region has the DNA TGTGCTAGTGGTTTGGCCTCTGGGGGGTCTGGGGCCAACGTCCTGACTTTC.

J is TRBJ2-3 and V is TRBV13, with TRBD1 matching over 9 bases. Losses at the gene ends were 5 bases for V and 1 base for J; bases not matched to a gene: 4. The CDR3 totals 15 residues. Germline-derived CDR1 and CDR2 are PRHDT and FYEKMQ (reference sequence). DNA of the CDR3: TGTGCCAGCAGCATGGACAGGGGCCGCACAGATACGCAGTATTTT. Protein product: CASSMDRGRTDTQYF.

This chain joins TRBV7-9 and TRBJ2-3; D may be TRBD1 (7 bases). In germline, CDR1 is SEHNR, CDR2 FQNEAQ (reference sequence). V lost 3 bases to trimming and J lost 4 bases, with 23 bases between them. The length of the CDR3 is 18 residues. The CDR3 DNA reads as TGTGCCAGCAGCTTCGCGCGGGACAGCCAGTTTACGGCAGATACGCAGTATTTT. Encoded protein: CASSFARDSQFTADTQYF.

CDR3 bases: TGTGCCAGCAGCTTAGCAGCGGGCGTTGGAAACACCATATATTTT. Its protein is CASSLAAGVGNTIYF. This chain uses TRBV7-2 with TRBJ1-3, with D uncertain. Trimming shortened V by 0 bases and J by 3 bases, and 9 bases separated the two germline ends. From germline, CDR1 is SGHTA and CDR2 FQGNSA. This CDR3 has 15 amino acids. Together with reference TRBV7-2 and TRBJ1-3, the CDR3 gives the full variable domain: GAGVSQSPSNKVTEKGKDVELRCDPISGHTALYWYRQSLGQGLEFLIYFQGNSAPDKSGLPSDRFSAERTGGSVSTLTIQRTQQEDSAVYLCASSLAAGVGNTIYFGEGSWLTVV.

The V call is TRBV4-1, the J call TRBJ2-1, with TRBD2 matching over 12 bases. The CDR3 is made up of 15 amino acids. In germline, CDR1 is MGHRA, CDR2 YSYEKL. Losses at the gene ends were 5 bases for V and 5 bases for J; bases not matched to a gene: 4. This CDR3 is CASSTGLAGNNEQFF. In DNA, the CDR3 is TGCGCCAGCAGCACTGGACTAGCGGGAAACAATGAGCAGTTCTTC.

The rearrangement uses TRBV7-9 and TRBJ2-5; 8 nucleotides match TRBD2. This CDR3 region has 14 residues. J lost 1 base, V lost 10 bases, and 8 bases had no gene match. CDR1 SEHNR and CDR2 FQNEAQ come from the germline V gene (reference sequence). The DNA of the CDR3 is TGTGCCATGGGTGCGGGGGGTCCCCAAGAGACCCAGTACTTC. Translated, it gives CAMGAGGPQETQYF.

This clone was detected once. V and J are TRBV27 and TRBJ2-2; 8 bases line up with TRBD2. The CDR3 contains 16 residues. Looked up from germline, CDR1 is MNHEY and CDR2 is SMNVEV (reference sequence). Germline trimming cut 2 bases from V and 2 bases from J; bases unmatched to any gene: 4. The CDR3 DNA is TGTGCCAGCAGTTTACTAGCGGGCTTTAACACCGGGGAGCTGTTTTTT. Amino acid sequence: CASSLLAGFNTGELFF.